The T cell receptor beta chain described here comes from a study of T cells after yellow fever vaccination. Study-wide points: Post-booster repertoires contained most primary-vaccination clones again (about 95% CD4, less than 90% CD8). One caveat is that FACS-sorted repertoires could contain abundant clonotypes contaminating from the bulk population.

This clonotype came up a few times. Its target is not known. Per the germline V gene, CDR1 is DFQATT and CDR2 is SNEGSKA (reference sequence). Losses at the gene ends were 3 bases for V and 2 bases for J; bases not matched to a gene: 7. The CDR3 is 14 residues long. A process of 5'RACE template switching, which added a universal primer site and UMIs, was used to make TCR cDNA. TCRdb recomputed calls from the 5' RACE reads with MiXCR, one row per CDR3 protein. The repertoire has a few hundred thousand distinct CDR3 sequences, less than 7.5% of them found once; the top ten carry 0.85% to 1.2%. This sequence was found in a man younger than 40 who received the YFV17D yellow fever vaccine. The chain combines TRBV20-1 with TRBJ2-7; 7 nucleotides agree with TRBD2. The sequencing here drew on CD4+ T cells sorted from PBMCs, taken on the day of the yellow fever booster vaccination. CDR3 nucleotide sequence: TGCAGTGCTAGGCGGTGGGAGGGCCCCTACGAGCAGTACTTC. This gives the protein CSARRWEGPYEQYF.